Sequencing of this T cell receptor beta chain was carried out in a study of cytomegalovirus exposure and HLA in healthy donors. Remarks on this clone: What it binds is unknown.

Findings and limits, study-wide: According to a later analysis, donors in an Asian-associated ancestry cluster reportedly had fewer N-insertions than the roughly 640-donor mean. In a later analysis, HLA-associated beta chains showed higher expansion and lower generation probabilities than comparable chains.

V shed 4 bases and J shed 0 bases, with 9 bases lying between them. The CDR3 extends over 15 amino acids. Germline V lookup: CDR1 LGHNA, CDR2 YSLEER. PCR was performed using 60 Vbeta and 13 Jbeta primers. In the authors' workflow: Some 11 million of the roughly 80 million unique TCR beta chains counted in a later analysis were shared. Using immunoSEQ multiplex PCR, the repertoire was profiled, and TCRdb retains in-frame clones only, with some absent. The V and J calls and clone size are taken from that table; D and trimming were inferred from the DNA. The repertoire shows some 130,000 clones; the top ten hold under 2%.

V usage is TRBV4-3 and J usage is TRBJ1-4; TRBD1 is a possible D gene (5 bases). The source material was PBMCs. This sequence was found in a woman aged 40-49 years in good health and CMV-seronegative. Here the CDR3 DNA reads TGCGCCAGCAGCCTCATGACAGCAACTAATGAAAAACTGTTTTTT. Amino acids: CASSLMTATNEKLFF.